These 14 T cell receptor beta chains were all obtained from the same sample, sequenced in a study of metastatic and nonmetastatic thyroid tumors. Each patient came to thyroid surgery without any prior treatment (of any kind). TCRdb re-clonotyped the PCR reads through MiXCR. The profile covers over 11,000 clones, with approximately 31% appearing a single time and about 21% taken by the ten largest. The sequencing input was tumor tissue. These receptors all stem from a female donor with papillary thyroid cancer or a benign thyroid nodule (not recorded which). Some clones in this sample may be carry-over from other donors' samples.

In this sample, this clone turned up many times. The chain employs TRBV5-7 and TRBJ1-5; the D gene is possibly TRBD1 (5 bases). TRBV5-7 is an open reading frame, and its role is uncertain. The V end was cut by 0 bases, the J end by 11 bases, with 21 bases between. This CDR3 is 16 amino acids long. The chain's CDR3 is CASSLGGVGASKTQHF. The DNA for the CDR3 is TGTGCCAGCAGCTTGGGGGGGGTAGGCGCGTCAAAAACCCAGCATTTT.

On this clone: This likely comes from a read error, as the CDR3 has no conserved phenylalanine or tryptophan at its end. V is TRBV20-1 and J is TRBJ2-7, with D perhaps TRBD1 or TRBD2 (5 bases each). The V gene's germline CDR1 is DFQATT and CDR2 SNEGSKA (reference sequence). CDR3 size: 14 residues. Trimming cost V 5 bases and J 2 bases, with 16 bases left between them. This CDR3 reads CSAPSGRLAYEQYL. As DNA, the CDR3 is TGCAGTGCTCCATCGGGACGCCTCGCCTACGAGCAGTACCTC.

This clone was recorded a few times. V usage is TRBV27 and J usage is TRBJ2-7; 10 nucleotides align to TRBD1. CDR1 and CDR2 (germline): MNHEY, SMNVEV (reference sequence). The CDR3 spans 14 residues. J gave up 4 bases and V 4 bases, and 4 bases lay outside the gene matches. CDR3 in DNA: TGTGCCAGCAGTTCCGGGACAGGGGAATACGAGCAGTACTTC. It specifies CASSSGTGEYEQYF.

Many counts were recorded for this clone. The J gene is TRBJ1-2, the V gene TRBV5-6; TRBD1 agrees at 9 bases. The length of the CDR3 is 17 residues. Germline V gives CDR1 SGHDT, CDR2 YYEEEE. Losses at the gene ends were 4 bases for V and 3 bases for J; bases not matched to a gene: 13. The CDR3 region has the DNA TGTGCCAGCAGCCGGACAGGGGTCCCTACTCTATACTATGGCTACACCTTC. This codes for CASSRTGVPTLYYGYTF.

The chain combines TRBV28 with TRBJ1-4; no firm D call. Trimming removed 5 bases at V and 8 bases at J, with 12 bases between. Germline lookup yields CDR1 MDHEN and CDR2 SYDVKM. This CDR3 has 13 amino acids. CDR3 in amino acids: CASSRDQAEKLFF. In DNA form, the CDR3 reads TGTGCCAGCAGTCGAGATCAGGCGGAAAAACTGTTTTTT. The variable domain in full, completed from reference TRBV28 and TRBJ1-4, reads DVKVTQSSRYLVKRTGEKVFLECVQDMDHENMFWYRQDPGLGLRLIYFSYDVKMKEKGDIPEGYSVSREKKERFSLILESASTNQTSMYLCASSRDQAEKLFFGSGTQLSVL.

This clone was detected many times. The chain couples TRBV11-2 to TRBJ2-3, with unresolved D. This CDR3 is 15 amino acids long. V was cut by 1 base and J by 6 bases, with 14 bases left in between. Germline V gives CDR1 SGHAT, CDR2 FQNNGV. The CDR3 coding sequence is TGTGCCAGCAGCTTAGGGACCACCTCACTGGATACGCAGTATTTT. As protein: CASSLGTTSLDTQYF.

To note about this clone: The junction differs from germline at one of its ends, possibly a read error. V usage is TRBV12-3 or TRBV12-4 and J usage is TRBJ1-3; D possibly corresponds to TRBD1 (6 bases). The CDR3 is made up of 15 amino acids. The DNA of the CDR3 is TGTGCCAGCACCCTTCTAGGGGGATCTGGAAACACTATATATTTT. This translates into CASTLLGGSGNTIYF.

This clone was recorded a few times. The V call is TRBV12-3 or TRBV12-4, the J call TRBJ2-2; 12 bases align to TRBD1. Trimming took 7 bases from V and 6 from J; bases not matched to a gene: 6. The CDR3 contains 15 residues. The DNA of the CDR3 is TGTGCCAGCATCGGGGACAGGGGGCGGGCCGGGGAGCTGTTTTTT. As protein: CASIGDRGRAGELFF.

The J gene is TRBJ2-7, the V gene TRBV11-2, with 7 positions matching TRBD1. The V gene's germline CDR1 is SGHAT and CDR2 FQNNGV. The CDR3 runs to 12 residues. The V segment lost 4 bases and the J segment 9 bases; nucleotides outside the gene matches: 6. As DNA, the CDR3 is TGTGCCAGCAGCTCCCGGACAGGAGGGCAGTACTTC. Amino acids: CASSSRTGGQYF.

The chain has TRBV5-1 and TRBJ2-1, with 7 positions matching TRBD1. V lost 3 bases, J lost 5 bases, and 2 bases stayed unmatched. The CDR3 runs 13 residues. Germline CDR1 is SGHRS and CDR2 is YFSETQ. CDR3 coding DNA: TGCGCCAGCAGCTGGGACAGAAACAATGAGCAGTTCTTC. This translates into CASSWDRNNEQFF.

The V gene is TRBV20-1, the J gene TRBJ1-1; a weak D match, TRBD1 (5 bases). V gave up 3 bases and J gave up 1 base, with 15 bases separating them. Germline V lookup: CDR1 DFQATT, CDR2 SNEGSKA (reference sequence). CDR3 size: 15 residues. CDR3 DNA sequence: TGCAGTGCTAGGAGCCCCGGGACCCAGAACACTGAAGCTTTCTTT. As protein: CSARSPGTQNTEAFF.

Relative to its sample, this clone is medium-sized. This chain connects TRBV7-6 to TRBJ1-3, with a possible D match to TRBD1 (5 bases). The V gene's germline CDR1 is SGHVS and CDR2 FNYEAQ. Trimming took off 1 base at V and 3 bases at J, with 10 bases between the two ends. The CDR3 contains 15 residues. CDR3 residues: CASSLGYGGGNTIYF. CDR3 coding DNA: TGTGCCAGCAGCTTAGGTTACGGGGGTGGAAACACCATATATTTT.

The chain joins TRBV5-1 to TRBJ2-5, with D tentatively TRBD1 or TRBD2 (5 bases each). This CDR3 spans 14 amino acids. V gave up 0 bases and J gave up 3 bases, with 9 bases separating them. CDR1 is SGHRS, CDR2 YFSETQ, per germline. The CDR3 region is CASSLDGDEETQYF. In DNA form, the CDR3 reads TGCGCCAGCAGCTTGGATGGGGACGAAGAGACCCAGTACTTC.

By frequency in the sample, this clone is medium-sized. This rearrangement joins TRBV6-1 to TRBJ1-1, with 7 bases matching TRBD1. Trimming cost V 5 bases and J 5 bases; bases outside gene matches: 5. CDR3 size: 13 residues. The germline CDR1 and CDR2 sequences are MNHNS and SASEGT. CDR3 region: CASSQYRGTEAFF. The CDR3 coding sequence is TGTGCCAGCAGTCAATACAGGGGAACTGAAGCTTTCTTT.